This T cell receptor (beta chain) emerged from a study of human T cells and chemical hapten exposure. One entry per CDR3 protein, called by TCRdb with MiXCR from the RACE reads. The sample contains some 120,000 distinct CDR3 sequences, around 8.2% of which appear only once. The time point is: healthy volunteer bleed at 2 weeks. Extraction of total RNA was performed on unfractionated whole blood. Germline CDR1 is SGHRS and CDR2 is YFSETQ. The CDR3 consists of 14 residues. With 0 bases removed from V and 7 bases from J, the gap between germline ends came to 11 bases. This receptor was identified in a male donor in good health. Some clones in this sample may be carry-over from other donors' samples. The source material was whole blood. The genes are TRBV5-1 and TRBJ2-1, with D maybe TRBD1 (5 bases). This CDR3 is CASSLAWQGNEQFF. The DNA for the CDR3 is TGCGCCAGCAGCTTGGCCTGGCAGGGAAATGAGCAGTTCTTC. Based on the CDR3 plus reference TRBV5-1 and TRBJ2-1, the full variable domain is KAGVTQTPRYLIKTRGQQVTLSCSPISGHRSVSWYQQTPGQGLQFLFEYFSETQRNKGNFPGRFSGRQFSNSRSEMNVSTLELGDSALYLCASSLAWQGNEQFFGPGTRLTVL.